This T cell receptor (beta chain) appears in the sequencing data of a study of esophageal squamous cell carcinoma under preoperative chemotherapy. Notes on the study in general: After paclitaxel-nedaplatin, abundant clones were more likely to contract than amplify. Peripheral T cells showed a significant TCR diversity increase after chemotherapy, unlike tumor-infiltrating lymphocytes. After treatment, tumor-infiltrating lymphocytes apparently came partly from blood T cells.

About this clonotype: The antigen is not known.

TCRdb itself ran the PCR reads through MiXCR, one entry per CDR3 protein. The data hold some 16,000 distinct CDR3 sequences, with less than 65% observed a single time. This CDR3 has 17 amino acids. Trimming took off 1 base at V and 11 bases at J, with 26 bases between the two ends. CDR1 and CDR2 (germline): MNHEY, SVGAGI. Time point indicated: before preoperative PTX-NDP chemotherapy. Paclitaxel-nedaplatin chemotherapy was given to patients ahead of their surgery. V gene TRBV6-5 combines with J gene TRBJ2-5; D perhaps matches TRBD2 (6 bases). This TCR came from a human donor with esophageal squamous cell carcinoma. The donor label of this sample is uncertain. This specimen was acquired from a patient given preoperative chemotherapy. The CDR3 protein is CASSYWGTRGIGDEQYF. CDR3 coding DNA: TGTGCCAGCAGTTACTGGGGGACTCGGGGGATTGGAGATGAGCAGTACTTC.